This paragraph reports one T cell receptor (beta chain). Its target is not known. This record belongs to a study of beta chain features in type 1 diabetes. Whole-study results and caveats: VDJ junctions from type 1 diabetes patients carried fewer insertions and larger deletions. Patients with Type 1 diabetes showed moderately but significantly shorter TCRB CDR3s in all four CD4+ subsets. It was among patients, rather than healthy donors, that naive, central memory and Treg TCRB repertoires appeared more similar. There was a possibility that cDNA sequencing over-represented cells with high TCR expression.

Every isolated RNA sample was fully reverse transcribed, so sequencing captured expressed TCRB transcripts. Libraries were prepared by immunoSEQ multiplex PCR; TCRdb keeps only in-frame clonotypes and omits some of them. The table has about 160,000 clones, about 8.1% seen once. Once sorted, every population was more than 98% pure. CDR1 is SGHAT, CDR2 FQNNGV, per germline. Trimming removed 8 bases at V and 3 bases at J, with 13 bases between. This CDR3 has 13 residues. The receptor was derived from a woman under 30 with type 1 diabetes. Sequencing was performed on central memory CD4+ T cells from blood. The chain has TRBV11-2 and TRBJ2-5; weak D call: TRBD2 (7 bases). This chain's CDR3 is CASRRGPEETQYF. The CDR3 region has the DNA TGTGCCAGCCGGCGGGGGCCCGAAGAGACCCAGTACTTC.